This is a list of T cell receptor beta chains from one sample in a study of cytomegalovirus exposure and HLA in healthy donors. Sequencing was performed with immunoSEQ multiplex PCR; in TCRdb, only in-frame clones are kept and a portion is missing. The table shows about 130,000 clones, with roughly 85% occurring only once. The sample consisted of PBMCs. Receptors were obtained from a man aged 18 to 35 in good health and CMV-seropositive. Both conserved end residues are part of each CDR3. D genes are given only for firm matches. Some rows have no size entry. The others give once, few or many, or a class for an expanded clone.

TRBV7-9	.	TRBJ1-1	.	CASSTQNTEAFF	TGTGCCAGCAGCACTCAGAACACTGAAGCTTTCTTT
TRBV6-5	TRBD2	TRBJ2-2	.	CASLPGGNTGELFF	TGTGCCAGCCTCCCGGGGGGGAACACCGGGGAGCTGTTTTTT
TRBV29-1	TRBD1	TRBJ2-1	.	CSVMPGQGSNEQFF	TGCAGCGTTATGCCGGGACAGGGGTCGAATGAGCAGTTCTTC
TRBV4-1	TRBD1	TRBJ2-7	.	CASSQVQGVGNEQYF	TGCGCCAGCAGCCAGGTCCAGGGGGTCGGGAACGAGCAGTACTTC
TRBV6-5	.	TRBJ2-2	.	CASTSTGTGELFF	TGTGCCAGCACGAGTACTGGTACCGGGGAGCTGTTTTTT
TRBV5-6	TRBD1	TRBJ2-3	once	CASSLGTGGGDTQYF	TGTGCCAGCAGCTTGGGGACAGGGGGCGGAGATACGCAGTATTTT
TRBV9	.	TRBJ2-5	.	CASSPSQETQYF	TGTGCCAGCAGCCCCTCCCAAGAGACCCAGTACTTC
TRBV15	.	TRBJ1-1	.	CATSINEGDTEAFF	TGTGCCACCAGCATCAACGAGGGAGACACTGAAGCTTTCTTT
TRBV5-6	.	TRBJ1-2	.	CASGGGFDGYTF	TGTGCCAGTGGGGGGGGCTTCGATGGCTACACCTTC
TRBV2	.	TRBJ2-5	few	CASRSSRNQGFETQYF	TGTGCCAGCAGAAGTTCACGCAACCAGGGATTTGAGACCCAGTACTTC
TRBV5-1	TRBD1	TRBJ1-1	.	CASSPTGSGTEAFF	TGCGCCAGCAGCCCGACAGGGAGCGGCACTGAAGCTTTCTTT
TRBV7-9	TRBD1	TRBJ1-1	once	CASSSRDRVSTEAFF	TGTGCCAGCAGCTCCCGGGACAGGGTATCAACTGAAGCTTTCTTT
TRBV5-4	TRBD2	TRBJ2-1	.	CASSLDIGGAVDEQFF	TGTGCCAGCAGCTTGGATATCGGGGGGGCCGTAGATGAGCAGTTCTTC
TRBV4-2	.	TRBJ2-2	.	CASSPIRENTGELFF	TGTGCCAGCAGCCCGATCCGGGAAAACACCGGGGAGCTGTTTTTT
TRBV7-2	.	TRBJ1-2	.	CASSFDGVGYTF	TGTGCCAGCAGCTTTGACGGGGTAGGCTACACCTTC